Listed below are T cell receptor beta chains from one sample, sequenced in a study of control samples from healthy donors and cancer patients. The protocol was immunoSEQ multiplex PCR, while the TCRdb copy is restricted to in-frame clones and leaves out a portion. In the table there are around 67,000 clones, around 90% of which are singletons. Sample: PBMCs. Receptor source: a man in his 60s with colorectal cancer. CDR3s include the opening cysteine and the closing phenylalanine or tryptophan. A D gene is named only where the DNA matches it firmly. Size is omitted from some rows. Given values are once, few, many or a class for expanded clones.

d_call: TRBD1; j_call: TRBJ1-1; v_call: TRBV7-9; cdr3_length: 15; clone_size: .; cdr3_nt: TGTGCCAGCAGCCAACAGGGACAGCTGAACACTGAAGCTTTCTTT; cdr3_aa: CASSQQGQLNTEAFF
d_call: .; j_call: TRBJ1-2; v_call: TRBV7-2; cdr3_length: 15; clone_size: .; cdr3_nt: TGTGCCAGCAGCCTTCAGGGGAGTCCTAACTATGGCTACACCTTC; cdr3_aa: CASSLQGSPNYGYTF
d_call: .; j_call: TRBJ2-7; v_call: TRBV12-3/TRBV12-4; cdr3_length: 12; clone_size: .; cdr3_nt: TGTGCCAGCAGTCCGCGACTTAACGAGCAGTACTTC; cdr3_aa: CASSPRLNEQYF
d_call: .; j_call: TRBJ2-2; v_call: TRBV2; cdr3_length: 13; clone_size: once; cdr3_nt: TGTGCCAGCAGTGAACAGGGTACTGGGGAGCTGTTTTTT; cdr3_aa: CASSEQGTGELFF
d_call: .; j_call: TRBJ2-5; v_call: TRBV7-2; cdr3_length: 17; clone_size: .; cdr3_nt: TGTGCCAGCAGCTTCTCAAAGTTATCGGGGTACCAAGAGACCCAGTACTTC; cdr3_aa: CASSFSKLSGYQETQYF
d_call: .; j_call: TRBJ2-3; v_call: TRBV21-1; cdr3_length: 13; clone_size: .; cdr3_nt: TGTGCCACCCGGACAGCTAGCACAGATACGCAGTATTTT; cdr3_aa: CATRTASTDTQYF
d_call: TRBD2; j_call: TRBJ2-5; v_call: TRBV7-2; cdr3_length: 12; clone_size: .; cdr3_nt: TGTGCCAGCAGCCAACCGGGAGGGACCCAGTACTTC; cdr3_aa: CASSQPGGTQYF
d_call: TRBD1; j_call: TRBJ1-1; v_call: TRBV5-4; cdr3_length: 14; clone_size: .; cdr3_nt: TGTGCCAGCAGCCAGAGGACAGGTAACACTGAAGCTTTCTTT; cdr3_aa: CASSQRTGNTEAFF
d_call: TRBD1; j_call: TRBJ1-5; v_call: TRBV10-3; cdr3_length: 14; clone_size: once; cdr3_nt: TGTGCCATCAGTACGGGGACAGGCAATCAGCCCCAGCATTTT; cdr3_aa: CAISTGTGNQPQHF
d_call: TRBD2; j_call: TRBJ2-3; v_call: TRBV12-5; cdr3_length: 15; clone_size: .; cdr3_nt: TGTGCTAGTGGGCTAGCGGGGGGTAACACAGATACGCAGTATTTT; cdr3_aa: CASGLAGGNTDTQYF
d_call: .; j_call: TRBJ1-2; v_call: TRBV5-1; cdr3_length: 15; clone_size: once; cdr3_nt: TGCGCCAGCTACTCCGGTGGGGGTGGTAGCTATGGCTACACCTTC; cdr3_aa: CASYSGGGGSYGYTF
d_call: .; j_call: TRBJ2-7; v_call: TRBV6-5; cdr3_length: 13; clone_size: .; cdr3_nt: TGTGCCAGCAGTTACCAGGTCGGCGGCGAGCAGTACTTC; cdr3_aa: CASSYQVGGEQYF
d_call: TRBD2; j_call: TRBJ2-7; v_call: TRBV11-2; cdr3_length: 15; clone_size: .; cdr3_nt: TGTGCCAGCTGGGGAGGAGCGGGGCCCCTGGACGAGCAGTACTTC; cdr3_aa: CASWGGAGPLDEQYF
d_call: TRBD2; j_call: TRBJ2-5; v_call: TRBV7-2; cdr3_length: 13; clone_size: .; cdr3_nt: TGTGCCAGCAGAAAGGGACTACAAGAGACCCAGTACTTC; cdr3_aa: CASRKGLQETQYF
d_call: .; j_call: TRBJ1-1; v_call: TRBV10-3; cdr3_length: 13; clone_size: .; cdr3_nt: TGTGCCATCTCATGGGCGGCGGGAACTGAAGCTTTCTTT; cdr3_aa: CAISWAAGTEAFF
d_call: TRBD1; j_call: TRBJ1-2; v_call: TRBV3-1/TRBV3-2; cdr3_length: 14; clone_size: .; cdr3_nt: TGTGCCAGCAGCCCCAAGGACAGGGTGTCTGGCTACACCTTC; cdr3_aa: CASSPKDRVSGYTF
d_call: TRBD1; j_call: TRBJ1-6; v_call: TRBV3-1/TRBV3-2; cdr3_length: 16; clone_size: .; cdr3_nt: TGTGCCAGCAGCCAAGCTCCAGGGGGTTCAAATTCACCCCTCCACTTT; cdr3_aa: CASSQAPGGSNSPLHF
d_call: TRBD2; j_call: TRBJ2-5; v_call: TRBV4-1; cdr3_length: 18; clone_size: .; cdr3_nt: TGCGCCAGCAGCCGCCGACTAGCGGGGGCCCTAATCCAAGAGACCCAGTACTTC; cdr3_aa: CASSRRLAGALIQETQYF
d_call: .; j_call: TRBJ2-2; v_call: TRBV3-1/TRBV3-2; cdr3_length: 14; clone_size: few; cdr3_nt: TGTGCCAGCAGCCAAGATGGACCCACCGGGGAGCTGTTTTTT; cdr3_aa: CASSQDGPTGELFF
d_call: TRBD1; j_call: TRBJ2-1; v_call: TRBV7-2; cdr3_length: 16; clone_size: .; cdr3_nt: TGTGCCAGCAGCTTAGCGGCGGCCAGGGGGAACAATGAGCAGTTCTTC; cdr3_aa: CASSLAAARGNNEQFF
d_call: TRBD2; j_call: TRBJ2-3; v_call: TRBV19; cdr3_length: 15; clone_size: .; cdr3_nt: TGTGCCAGTAGTCTTACTAGCGGGGGAGCAGATACGCAGTATTTT; cdr3_aa: CASSLTSGGADTQYF
d_call: .; j_call: TRBJ1-5; v_call: TRBV15; cdr3_length: 14; clone_size: .; cdr3_nt: TGTGCCACCAGCAGAGATCTTAACAATCAGCCCCAGCATTTT; cdr3_aa: CATSRDLNNQPQHF
d_call: .; j_call: TRBJ2-7; v_call: TRBV24-1; cdr3_length: 15; clone_size: .; cdr3_nt: TGTGCCACCAGTGATTTCCCGGACCCCCCCTACGAGCAGTACTTC; cdr3_aa: CATSDFPDPPYEQYF
d_call: TRBD2; j_call: TRBJ2-1; v_call: TRBV18; cdr3_length: 15; clone_size: .; cdr3_nt: TGTGCCAGCTCACCGCTAAAAGGGACTAACAATGAGCAGTTCTTC; cdr3_aa: CASSPLKGTNNEQFF
d_call: TRBD2; j_call: TRBJ2-3; v_call: TRBV7-2; cdr3_length: 15; clone_size: .; cdr3_nt: TGTGCCAGCAGCTCCAGCGGGGGGGCAGGAGATACGCAGTATTTT; cdr3_aa: CASSSSGGAGDTQYF
d_call: .; j_call: TRBJ1-1; v_call: TRBV18; cdr3_length: 13; clone_size: once; cdr3_nt: TGTGCCAGCTCACTAGGTGGGGTCACTGAAGCTTTCTTT; cdr3_aa: CASSLGGVTEAFF
d_call: .; j_call: TRBJ2-1; v_call: TRBV6-1; cdr3_length: 15; clone_size: once; cdr3_nt: TGTGCCAGCAGTGAAGGGGGGTTCTCCTACAATGAGCAGTTCTTC; cdr3_aa: CASSEGGFSYNEQFF
d_call: .; j_call: TRBJ1-6; v_call: TRBV18; cdr3_length: 14; clone_size: medium-sized; cdr3_nt: TGTGCCAGCTCACTAACAGGGATTAATTCACCCCTCCACTTT; cdr3_aa: CASSLTGINSPLHF
d_call: TRBD2; j_call: TRBJ2-2; v_call: TRBV7-6; cdr3_length: 17; clone_size: once; cdr3_nt: TGTGCCAGCAGCTTAGTTCCCAGCGGGGGGGCCGCCGGGGAGCTGTTTTTT; cdr3_aa: CASSLVPSGGAAGELFF
d_call: .; j_call: TRBJ2-3; v_call: TRBV7-9; cdr3_length: 15; clone_size: .; cdr3_nt: TGTGCCAGCAGCTACGGGCCACAGGGCACAGATACGCAGTATTTT; cdr3_aa: CASSYGPQGTDTQYF
d_call: .; j_call: TRBJ2-4; v_call: TRBV2; cdr3_length: 15; clone_size: .; cdr3_nt: TGTGCCAGCAGTTACAGGGAGATTGCCAAAAACATTCAGTACTTC; cdr3_aa: CASSYREIAKNIQYF
d_call: .; j_call: TRBJ1-4; v_call: TRBV10-3; cdr3_length: 15; clone_size: .; cdr3_nt: TGTGCCATCAGTGAGTCGAACCAGAATAATGAAAAACTGTTTTTT; cdr3_aa: CAISESNQNNEKLFF
d_call: .; j_call: TRBJ2-7; v_call: TRBV28; cdr3_length: 14; clone_size: once; cdr3_nt: TGTGCCAGCAGTTTATGGCAGGGCCTATACGAGCAGTACTTC; cdr3_aa: CASSLWQGLYEQYF
d_call: .; j_call: TRBJ2-4; v_call: TRBV4-1; cdr3_length: 14; clone_size: .; cdr3_nt: TGCGCCAGCAGCCAAGTGGGGGTGAGGGACATTCAGTACTTC; cdr3_aa: CASSQVGVRDIQYF
d_call: .; j_call: TRBJ1-2; v_call: TRBV28; cdr3_length: 12; clone_size: .; cdr3_nt: TGTGCCAGCAGTGCCTCAGGCTATGGCTACACCTTC; cdr3_aa: CASSASGYGYTF
d_call: .; j_call: TRBJ2-2; v_call: TRBV18; cdr3_length: 16; clone_size: .; cdr3_nt: TGTGCCAGCTCACCAAATCAGGGAGCGGACACCGGGGAGCTGTTTTTT; cdr3_aa: CASSPNQGADTGELFF
d_call: .; j_call: TRBJ1-6; v_call: TRBV6-2/TRBV6-3; cdr3_length: 14; clone_size: .; cdr3_nt: TGTGCCAGCAGTCCAGGATGGTATAATTCACCCCTCCACTTT; cdr3_aa: CASSPGWYNSPLHF
d_call: .; j_call: TRBJ2-7; v_call: TRBV2; cdr3_length: 12; clone_size: .; cdr3_nt: TGTGCCAGCAGTGAATCGGCCTACGAGCAGTACTTC; cdr3_aa: CASSESAYEQYF
d_call: .; j_call: TRBJ2-3; v_call: TRBV30; cdr3_length: 13; clone_size: .; cdr3_nt: TGTGCCTGGAGTTTTCCAGGGTTAGATACGCAGTATTTT; cdr3_aa: CAWSFPGLDTQYF
d_call: TRBD1; j_call: TRBJ1-4; v_call: TRBV19; cdr3_length: 12; clone_size: once; cdr3_nt: TGTGCCACTCAACAGGGGAATGAAAAACTGTTTTTT; cdr3_aa: CATQQGNEKLFF
d_call: TRBD1; j_call: TRBJ1-2; v_call: TRBV5-6; cdr3_length: 14; clone_size: .; cdr3_nt: TGTGCCAGCAGCTTAGGGACAGGGAACTATGGCTACACCTTC; cdr3_aa: CASSLGTGNYGYTF
d_call: .; j_call: TRBJ1-2; v_call: TRBV12-3/TRBV12-4; cdr3_length: 13; clone_size: .; cdr3_nt: TGTGCCAGCAGTTTATACGGGGACTATGGCTACACCTTC; cdr3_aa: CASSLYGDYGYTF
d_call: .; j_call: TRBJ2-5; v_call: TRBV7-9; cdr3_length: 14; clone_size: .; cdr3_nt: TGTGCCAGCAGCCTAACGGGGGCTGAGGAGACCCAGTACTTC; cdr3_aa: CASSLTGAEETQYF
d_call: .; j_call: TRBJ1-4; v_call: TRBV7-8; cdr3_length: 15; clone_size: .; cdr3_nt: TGTGCCAGCAGCCCACAGGGTTGGGTTAATGAAAAACTGTTTTTT; cdr3_aa: CASSPQGWVNEKLFF
d_call: .; j_call: TRBJ1-5; v_call: TRBV6-2/TRBV6-3; cdr3_length: 12; clone_size: .; cdr3_nt: TGTGCCAGCAGCTTGGATAATCAGCCCCAGCATTTT; cdr3_aa: CASSLDNQPQHF
d_call: TRBD1; j_call: TRBJ2-6; v_call: TRBV4-1; cdr3_length: 17; clone_size: .; cdr3_nt: TGCGCCAGCAGCCCAAGTAGGACAGGGACCGGGGCCAACGTCCTGACTTTC; cdr3_aa: CASSPSRTGTGANVLTF
d_call: .; j_call: TRBJ2-7; v_call: TRBV5-5; cdr3_length: 15; clone_size: .; cdr3_nt: TGTGCCAGCAAAGCCTATCAGGGGGGACAGAACGAGCAGTACTTC; cdr3_aa: CASKAYQGGQNEQYF
d_call: .; j_call: TRBJ1-2; v_call: TRBV5-1; cdr3_length: 14; clone_size: .; cdr3_nt: TGCGCCAGCAGCTTGGGTGGAGTAGGCTATGGCTACACCTTC; cdr3_aa: CASSLGGVGYGYTF
d_call: .; j_call: TRBJ2-7; v_call: TRBV7-6; cdr3_length: 13; clone_size: .; cdr3_nt: TGTGCCAGCAGCTTGGGCAGGGCCTACGAGCAGTACTTC; cdr3_aa: CASSLGRAYEQYF
d_call: TRBD1; j_call: TRBJ2-5; v_call: TRBV30; cdr3_length: 13; clone_size: .; cdr3_nt: TGTGCCTTGCTCAGGGGGCGCGGCGAGACCCAGTACTTC; cdr3_aa: CALLRGRGETQYF